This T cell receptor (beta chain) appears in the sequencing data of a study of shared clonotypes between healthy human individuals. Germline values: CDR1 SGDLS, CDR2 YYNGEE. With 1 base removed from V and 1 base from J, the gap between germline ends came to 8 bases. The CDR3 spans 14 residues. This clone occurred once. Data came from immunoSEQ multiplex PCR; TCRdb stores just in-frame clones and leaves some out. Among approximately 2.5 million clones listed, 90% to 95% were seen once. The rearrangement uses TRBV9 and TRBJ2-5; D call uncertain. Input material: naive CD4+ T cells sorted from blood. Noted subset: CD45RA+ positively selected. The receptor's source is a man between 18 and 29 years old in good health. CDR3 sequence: CASSVLPSQETQYF. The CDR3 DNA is TGTGCCAGCAGCGTATTACCCAGCCAAGAGACCCAGTACTTC.